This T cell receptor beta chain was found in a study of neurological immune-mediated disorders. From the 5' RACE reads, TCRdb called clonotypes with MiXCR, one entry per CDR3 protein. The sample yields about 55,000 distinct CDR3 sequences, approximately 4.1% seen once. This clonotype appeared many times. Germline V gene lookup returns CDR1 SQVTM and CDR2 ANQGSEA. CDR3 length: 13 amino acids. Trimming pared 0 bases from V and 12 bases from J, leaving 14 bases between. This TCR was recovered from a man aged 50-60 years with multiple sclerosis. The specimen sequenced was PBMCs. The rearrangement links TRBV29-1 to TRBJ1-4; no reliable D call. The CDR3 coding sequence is TGCAGCGTTGAAGAGGAGTGGGAAGCGGAACTGTTTTTT. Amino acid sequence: CSVEEEWEAELFF.